This T cell receptor beta chain originates from a study of OX40 agonist ivuxolimab in advanced cancers. Study-level background: Ivuxolimab, which targeted the costimulatory receptor OX40 (CD134), was an agonistic, fully human IgG2 monoclonal antibody. Intravenous ivuxolimab was administered to patients every 2 weeks at six dose levels: 0.01, 0.1, 0.3, 1.5, 3 and 10 mg/kg. Prior anti-PD-1, anti-PD-L1 or anti-CTLA-4 therapy was permitted, and approximately 41% of dose-escalation patients had received checkpoint inhibitors. The paper reports the monotherapy dose-escalation portion (N of about 54 patients) of the phase I ivuxolimab trial. Of the approximately 54 dose-escalation patients, hepatocellular carcinoma was present in about 20, melanoma in roughly 15, renal cell carcinoma in 9 and head and neck cancer in 9. In the dose-escalation cohort, 82.7% of patients were male, and the mean age was approximately 60 years, with a range of about 20 to 79. Partial responses occurred in three dose-escalation patients: two with cutaneous melanoma and one with hepatocellular carcinoma. Peripheral TCRbeta sequencing aimed to test whether ivuxolimab altered TCR sequence diversity and caused clonal T-cell expansion. Study-level results and caveats: After ivuxolimab, expanded clones were on average more numerous among CD8+ T cells than among CD4+ T cells. Which antigens the clonally expanded peripheral T cells were specific for was not determined. Low levels of normalized T-cell clonal expansion were also shown by some nonresponding patients. In partial responders in the 0.1-3.0 mg/kg groups, normalized peripheral clonal expansion was found to be among the lowest, especially among CD8+ T cells. At doses of 0.1 to 3.0 mg/kg, clonal expansion of both CD4+ and CD8+ T cells in blood was seen between baseline and week 6.

Remarks on this clone: The specificity of this receptor is unknown. No quality values exist for individual bases; no much larger clone is one base distant.

Genomic DNA was extracted from sorted cells for sequencing of the TCRbeta CDR3 region. The immunoSEQ Assay was used for sequencing of TCRbeta CDR3 regions. TCRdb holds this immuneACCESS table with in-frame rearrangements only. Some clones are missing; in checked studies, unresolved V genes explain under half, and the rest has no known cause. Counted in this sample were about 21,000 clones; more than 75% of them appeared once. The top ten constitute about 35% of the sample. The trial excluded patients who had a history of autoimmune disease or who were on systemic immunosuppression. Peripheral blood for TCR sequencing was collected from all dose cohorts at baseline, on cycle 4 day 1, and on cycle 7 day 1. The samples were taken from a phase I, first-in-human, multicenter, open-label dose-escalation trial of ivuxolimab. Adults with locally advanced or metastatic melanoma, renal cell, hepatocellular, or head and neck squamous cell carcinoma were enrolled in the trial. Before TCR sequencing, CD4+ T cells and CD8+ T cells were sorted from peripheral blood as separate populations.

Counted from cysteine to phenylalanine, this CDR3 has 13 amino acids. Only the CDR3 portion is preserved as DNA: 39 bases, with reading frame beginning at the first base. CDR1 and CDR2 were assigned from the germline V gene (reference sequence) as MNHNY and SVGAGI. Relative to germline, V is missing 8 bases and J is missing 6 bases, with 9 bases of the junction outside any gene match. The TCR was taken from an adult with an advanced solid tumor such as melanoma, head and neck, liver or kidney cancer. Sequences were derived from CD4+ or CD8+ T cells sorted from blood, sampled in a trial of the OX40 agonist ivuxolimab. The rearranged chain carries TRBV6-6 and TRBJ2-7; TRBD2 fits 8 bases in the junction. The CDR3 has the sequence CASSGRGGSEQYF. The DNA is as follows: TGTGCCAGCTCCGGGAGGGGAGGTTCCGAGCAGTACTTC.